The clone carrying this T cell receptor beta chain has only one observation. Antigen: not known. The conserved phenylalanine or tryptophan is not found at the CDR3 terminus, so this likely reflects a read error. Full-length variable regions came from constant-region reverse primers plus semi-nested Nested Universal Primer A PCR. TCRdb re-called the 5' RACE reads through MiXCR, storing one row per CDR3 protein. There are more than 55,000 distinct CDR3 sequences in the sample; about 25% occur only once, and around 2.1% lies in the top ten. The J segment lost 2 bases and the V segment lost 5 bases, leaving 7 bases of the junction unmatched. The CDR3 consists of 16 residues. The V gene's germline CDR1 is SGHTA and CDR2 FQGNSA. Cells sorted as Tregs were CD4+, CD25+ and CD127-/low. Whole-study findings and limits: Tumor Treg TCRs overlapped most with tumor naive CD4+ cells. Larger-cohort validation covered only one TCR beta V-J rearrangement. Tumor memory CD4+ T cell TCR gene usage was found to cluster with blood and lymph node memory CD4+ cells and with lymph node naive CD4+ cells.

The chain recombines TRBV7-2 with TRBJ2-5; 11 positions agree with TRBD2. The receptor comes from a female donor with breast cancer. Input material: tumor-infiltrating Tregs sorted from the breast tumor. As DNA, the CDR3 is TGTGCCAGCAGCCCCCCCTTAGCGGGAGGGCAAGAGACCCAGTACCTC. It is translated as CASSPPLAGGQETQYL.